This TCR beta chain derives from a study of T cell responses to AZD1222 COVID-19 vaccine. Sequencing used immunoSEQ multiplex PCR; TCRdb keeps in-frame clones, though not all of them. The sample has about 72,000 clones, around 86% seen once. The table lists this clone with a count of one. Its target is unknown. Trimming removed 6 bases at V and 8 bases at J, with 13 bases between. Looked up from germline, CDR1 is SEHNR and CDR2 is FQNEAQ (reference sequence). This CDR3 has 13 amino acids. Study outcomes and limitations: Of spike-specific TCRs, nearly half reportedly target regions left unmutated in variants. There were repertoire samples only from the period after the peak T cell response.

This chain links TRBV7-9 with TRBJ1-4; TRBD1 might be the D (6 bases). The TCR originated in an adult in good health. Source: peripheral blood, taken on day 0 of AZD1222 vaccination. CDR3 residues: CASSYREGEKLFF. The CDR3 nucleotides read TGTGCCAGCAGTTACAGGGAAGGGGAAAAACTGTTTTTT.